This T cell receptor (beta chain) is from a study of cytomegalovirus exposure and HLA in healthy donors. There are 15 residues in the CDR3. Germline CDR1 and CDR2: LNHNV and YYDKDF (reference sequence). V gave up 0 bases and J gave up 1 base, with 7 bases separating them. Both 60 Vbeta primers and 13 Jbeta primers went into the PCR. TCRdb keeps only in-frame clones here, not all; method: immunoSEQ multiplex PCR. The sample has some 160,000 clones, 77% seen once. The rearrangement links TRBV15 to TRBJ1-5; D is unresolved. The source material was PBMCs. The TCR was taken from a woman aged 25-40 years in good health and CMV-seronegative. CDR3 DNA sequence: TGTGCCACCAGCAGAGATCTTGGCAGCAATCAGCCCCAGCATTTT. It specifies CATSRDLGSNQPQHF.